The count of the clone carrying this TCR beta chain is one. Only in-frame clones appear in the TCRdb table, and some are missing; sequencing was by immunoSEQ multiplex PCR. The sample includes about 45,000 clones, more than 75% of them seen just once. The record originates from a study of PD-L1 blockade in urothelial cancer. Study-wide context: Male patients with bladder-origin urothelial cancer numbered about 90% of the roughly 29. Blood was analyzed 3 weeks (second dose) and 6 weeks after treatment start.

Patients were living with locally advanced or metastatic urothelial carcinoma. This CDR3 contains 13 residues. Germline V lookup: CDR1 KGHSH, CDR2 LQKENI. Trimming removed 6 bases from V and 4 bases from J, with 12 bases in between. The TCR sequence derives from an older woman with urothelial cancer. The sequencing here drew on PBMCs, taken around atezolizumab (anti-PD-L1) treatment. The chain joins TRBV18 to TRBJ1-1, with a possible D match to TRBD1 (6 bases). The CDR3 sequence is CASSRTASTEAFF. In nucleotides, the CDR3 is TGTGCCAGCTCCCGGACAGCCTCCACTGAAGCTTTCTTT.